These 20 T cell receptor beta chains were sequenced from one sample in a study of human T cells and chemical hapten exposure (dated by TCRdb to the early 2020s). What the time point label conveys for this sample: patch test 2, 6 weeks after DPC sensitization. The intended sense of this specimen's treatment or condition label: therapeutic diphenylcyclopropenone sensitization with weekly scalp DPC. Library method: RACE. Sequencing took place on a NextSeq 500. The raw public reads went through TCRdb reprocessing: fastp at Q25, MiXCR clone calling, in-frame beta chains kept. Entries that share a CDR3 protein sequence are merged under the most common genes and DNA. The sample includes under 75,000 distinct CDR3 sequences, with 8.5% observed a single time. In total, the top ten clones hold about 3% of the sample. The input for sequencing was whole blood, taken in connection with sensitization to the hapten diphenylcyclopropenone (DPC). These receptors came from a woman aged 50 to 60 with alopecia areata. Some clones in this sample may be carry-over from other donors' samples.

This clonotype has just a few counts. CDR3 nucleotides: TGTGCCAGCAGTTTAGTCAGGGAATATGGCTACACCTTC. It translates to CASSLVREYGYTF. The V call is TRBV12-3 or TRBV12-4, the J call TRBJ1-2; D might be TRBD1 (5 bases). The CDR3 loop spans 13 amino acids. Trimming left V 1 base short and J 5 bases short, with 8 bases between.

In this sample, this clonotype turned up many times. The chain combines TRBV29-1 with TRBJ1-5; D unresolved. The germline V and J ends were trimmed by 6 bases and 10 bases, with 19 bases remaining between them. This CDR3 is 13 amino acids long. In germline, CDR1 is SQVTM, CDR2 ANQGSEA. The DNA for the CDR3 is TGCAGCGTGACGGACCGCCGGGAGGGACCCCAGCATTTT. Protein: CSVTDRREGPQHF.

Ten or more counts support this clonotype. The J gene is TRBJ1-3, the V gene TRBV12-3 or TRBV12-4; 7 bases match TRBD1. CDR3 size: 15 residues. V was pared by 5 bases and J by 0 bases, with 4 bases of the junction left unmatched. The CDR3 DNA follows: TGTGCCAGCAGTGTGACAGGGCACTCTGGAAACACCATATATTTT. Protein product: CASSVTGHSGNTIYF.

In its sample, this clonotype was seen a few times. This rearrangement joins TRBV11-1 to TRBJ1-2; perhaps TRBD1 as D (5 bases). The germline CDR1 and CDR2 sequences are SGHAT and FQDESV (reference sequence). The V gene lost 1 base and the J gene lost 8 bases, with 8 bases spanning the gap. This CDR3 contains 12 residues. CDR3 protein: CASSLEGVGYTF. DNA of the CDR3: TGTGCCAGCAGCTTAGAAGGGGTCGGCTACACCTTC.

Comment on this clonotype: This could be a read error, since a much larger clone is one nucleotide away. This chain connects TRBV20-1 to TRBJ1-2; TRBD1 might be the D (5 bases). Germline V gene lookup returns CDR1 DFQATT and CDR2 SNEGSKA (reference sequence). With 5 bases removed from V and 2 bases from J, the gap between germline ends came to 6 bases. The CDR3 runs to 11 residues. DNA of the CDR3: TGCAGTGCTTGGGACAACTATGGCTACACCTTC. This translates into CSAWDNYGYTF.

This clonotype was seen repeatedly, ten times or more. The rearrangement links TRBV12-5 to TRBJ2-7; D unresolved. The length of the CDR3 is 14 residues. Germline assignment: CDR1 LGHNT and CDR2 FRNRAP. V lost 4 bases and J lost 2, with 12 bases in between. CDR3 nucleotide sequence: TGTGCTAGTGGTTCCCCCACAGACACCTACGAGCAGTACTTC. This codes for CASGSPTDTYEQYF.

In this sample, this clonotype turned up many times. This rearrangement joins TRBV3-1 to TRBJ2-6; D unclear. The V gene lost 2 bases and the J gene lost 0 bases, with 2 bases spanning the gap. The CDR3 is 14 residues long. The germline V gene has CDR1 LGHDT and CDR2 YNNKEL (reference sequence). The CDR3 loop reads CASSQLSGANVLTF. The CDR3 bases are TGTGCCAGCAGCCAACTCTCTGGGGCCAACGTCCTGACTTTC. Combining the CDR3 with reference TRBV3-1 and TRBJ2-6 gives the whole variable domain DTAVSQTPKYLVTQMGNDKSIKCEQNLGHDTMYWYKQDSKKFLKIMFSYNNKELIINETVPNRFSPKSPDKAHLNLHINSLELGDSAVYFCASSQLSGANVLTFGAGSRLTVL.

This clonotype has a handful of counts. The chain uses TRBV5-1 and TRBJ2-7, with 9 bases matching TRBD1. There are 17 residues in the CDR3. The germline V gene encodes CDR1 SGHRS and CDR2 YFSETQ. Trimming cost V 4 bases and J 2 bases; bases outside gene matches: 13. CDR3: CASSPGTGTSFTYEQYF. In nucleotides, the CDR3 is TGCGCCAGCAGCCCGGGGACAGGGACTTCGTTCACCTACGAGCAGTACTTC.

V is TRBV28 and J is TRBJ2-7; no reliable D call. Trimming stripped 1 base from V and 1 base from J, with 17 bases between. Germline CDR1 and CDR2: MDHEN and SYDVKM. The CDR3 runs 17 residues. Here the CDR3 reads CASSLSPRPGPSYEQYF. DNA for the CDR3: TGTGCCAGCAGTTTATCCCCCCGGCCCGGGCCGTCCTACGAGCAGTACTTC. The full variable domain, rest sourced from reference TRBV28 and TRBJ2-7, is DVKVTQSSRYLVKRTGEKVFLECVQDMDHENMFWYRQDPGLGLRLIYFSYDVKMKEKGDIPEGYSVSREKKERFSLILESASTNQTSMYLCASSLSPRPGPSYEQYFGPGTRLTVT.

This clonotype was detected many times. This chain uses TRBV7-8 with TRBJ1-4; a possible D gene is TRBD1 (5 bases). This CDR3 has 13 residues. Per the germline V gene, CDR1 is SGHVS and CDR2 is FQNEAQ. V gave up 2 bases and J gave up 7 bases, with 8 bases separating them. The CDR3 DNA sequence: TGTGCCAGCAGCTTACCAGGGTTTGAAAAACTGTTTTTT. The encoded protein is CASSLPGFEKLFF.

The chain combines TRBV19 with TRBJ2-7; no firm D call. The ends were cut back, 0 bases at V and 6 bases at J, with 15 bases in the middle. The V gene's germline CDR1 is LNHDA and CDR2 SQIVND (reference sequence). The CDR3 consists of 15 residues. CDR3 nucleotides: TGTGCCAGTAGTATAGATCTCGGTTCAGAAGGCGAGCAGTACTTC. This gives the protein CASSIDLGSEGEQYF.

Concerning this clonotype: The junction differs from germline at one of its ends, possibly a read error. This chain uses TRBV5-8 with TRBJ1-2, with a possible D match to TRBD1 (6 bases). CDR1 is SGHTS and CDR2 is YDEGEE in the germline V gene. This CDR3 comprises 14 residues. Here the CDR3 DNA reads TGTACCAGCAGCTTAATCCGGGACACTCCTGGCTACACCTTC. The encoded protein is CTSSLIRDTPGYTF.

The J gene is TRBJ2-1, the V gene TRBV14, with D tentatively TRBD2 (5 bases). In germline, CDR1 is SGHDN, CDR2 FVKESK. This CDR3 is 16 amino acids long. V was trimmed by 4 bases and J by 4 bases, leaving 17 bases between them. The CDR3 region has the DNA TGTGCCAGCAGCCCCATTGGGGAGTCGGGATACAATGAGCAGTTCTTC. Its translation is CASSPIGESGYNEQFF.

This clonotype came up a few times. The rearrangement links TRBV29-1 to TRBJ2-1; no clear D gene. Germline CDR1 reads SQVTM; CDR2 reads ANQGSEA. V lost 1 base and J 4 bases, leaving 2 bases between the germline ends. The CDR3 extends over 11 amino acids. The CDR3 nucleotides are TGCAGCGTTGAAGGGTACAATGAGCAGTTCTTC. It codes for CSVEGYNEQFF.

This clonotype has ten or more counts. V is TRBV7-9 and J is TRBJ1-6, with D possibly being TRBD1 (6 bases). Per germline, CDR1 SEHNR and CDR2 FQNEAQ (reference sequence). CDR3 length: 15 residues. V was trimmed by 5 bases and J by 7 bases, leaving 15 bases between them. CDR3 in amino acids: CASSRGGEGNSPLHF. Here the CDR3 DNA reads TGTGCCAGCAGCAGAGGGGGGGAGGGAAATTCACCCCTCCACTTT.

This clonotype has more than one count but fewer than ten. J is TRBJ1-4 and V is TRBV27, with D unresolved. Trimming removed 6 bases from V and 0 bases from J, with 11 bases in between. Germline assignment: CDR1 MNHEY and CDR2 SMNVEV (reference sequence). The CDR3 has 15 residues. CDR3 residues: CASRFGGATNEKLFF. The CDR3 DNA is TGTGCCAGCAGGTTCGGCGGTGCAACTAATGAAAAACTGTTTTTT.

This clonotype has only a few counts. This chain connects TRBV28 to TRBJ2-6, with a weak D call TRBD1 (6 bases). The CDR3 has 16 amino acids. Germline CDR1 is MDHEN and CDR2 is SYDVKM. The V end was cut by 8 bases, the J end by 0 bases, with 14 bases between. CDR3 DNA: TGTGCCAGCGACAGGCTAACGCCCTCTGGGGCCAACGTCCTGACTTTC. This codes for CASDRLTPSGANVLTF. Together with reference TRBV28 and TRBJ2-6, the CDR3 gives the full variable domain: DVKVTQSSRYLVKRTGEKVFLECVQDMDHENMFWYRQDPGLGLRLIYFSYDVKMKEKGDIPEGYSVSREKKERFSLILESASTNQTSMYLCASDRLTPSGANVLTFGAGSRLTVL.

This clonotype has a count of ten or more. The rearrangement links TRBV6-6 to TRBJ1-4, with a weak D call TRBD1 (6 bases). This CDR3 is 16 amino acids long. V gave up 0 bases and J gave up 6 bases, with 14 bases separating them. The germline V gene has CDR1 MNHNY and CDR2 SVGAGI (reference sequence). The CDR3 loop is CASSYSQGTVDEKLFF. CDR3 in DNA: TGTGCCAGCAGTTACTCGCAGGGGACGGTCGATGAAAAACTGTTTTTT.

Only a few counts were recorded for this clonotype. The genes are TRBV12-3 or TRBV12-4 and TRBJ2-7; no clear D. Trimming removed 2 bases at V and 0 bases at J, with 8 bases between. The CDR3 is made up of 14 amino acids. CDR3 protein: CASSLNPSSYEQYF. As DNA, the CDR3 is TGTGCCAGCAGTTTAAACCCGAGCTCCTACGAGCAGTACTTC.

The gene calls are TRBV20-1 and TRBJ2-3, with TRBD2 as a possible D gene (6 bases). V was trimmed by 0 bases and J by 2 bases, leaving 12 bases between them. The CDR3 totals 15 residues. Looked up from germline, CDR1 is DFQATT and CDR2 is SNEGSKA (reference sequence). The CDR3 is CSARETLALTDTQYF. The CDR3 DNA reads as TGCAGTGCTAGAGAAACACTAGCCCTCACAGATACGCAGTATTTT.